The 17 T cell receptor beta chains below were found in one sample sequenced in a study of cytomegalovirus exposure and HLA in healthy donors. The PCR had 60 Vbeta and 13 Jbeta primers. Sequencing was performed with immunoSEQ multiplex PCR; in TCRdb, only in-frame clones are kept and a portion is missing. Here the sample spans 100,000 to 150,000 clones, 80% being singletons. Material for sequencing was PBMCs. All receptors derive from a man aged 30 to 45 in good health and CMV-seropositive.

The chain links TRBV7-9 to TRBJ2-7; D not resolved. Germline assignment: CDR1 SEHNR and CDR2 FQNEAQ (reference sequence). Trimming removed 5 bases at V and 5 bases at J, with 7 bases between. The CDR3 sequence is 11 residues long. The chain's CDR3 is CASSARNEQYF. The CDR3 DNA reads as TGTGCCAGCAGCGCCAGAAACGAGCAGTACTTC.

This clone showed up just a few times. This sequence joins TRBV29-1 and TRBJ1-6, with D possibly TRBD1 on 6 matching bases. The CDR3 has 14 residues. Germline V lookup: CDR1 SQVTM, CDR2 ANQGSEA. Trimming cost V 4 bases and J 9 bases, with 16 bases left between them. The CDR3 sequence is CSVGLGADGSPLHF. The CDR3 nucleotides read TGCAGCGTTGGTCTGGGGGCGGACGGTTCACCCCTCCACTTT. Complete variable domain (other parts from reference TRBV29-1 and TRBJ1-6): SAVISQKPSRDICQRGTSLTIQCQVDSQVTMMFWYRQQPGQSLTLIATANQGSEATYESGFVIDKFPISRPNLTFSTLTVSNMSPEDSSIYLCSVGLGADGSPLHFGNGTRLTVT.

The chain is built from TRBV25-1 and TRBJ2-3, with a tentative D call TRBD1 (5 bases). The germline V and J ends were trimmed by 10 bases and 3 bases, with 20 bases remaining between them. From germline, CDR1 is MGHDK and CDR2 SYGVNS. This CDR3 spans 15 amino acids. This CDR3 reads CATSLGKGWTDTQYF. As DNA, the CDR3 is TGTGCCACCTCCTTAGGGAAGGGGTGGACAGATACGCAGTATTTT. Full variable domain (outside the CDR3, taken from reference TRBV25-1 and TRBJ2-3): EADIYQTPRYLVIGTGKKITLECSQTMGHDKMYWYQQDPGMELHLIHYSYGVNSTEKGDLSSESTVSRIRTEHFPLTLESARPSHTSQYLCATSLGKGWTDTQYFGPGTRLTVL.

CDR3 nucleotides: TGTGCCAGCAGTGAGAGGGCTAATCAGCCCCAGCATTTT. Translating gives CASSERANQPQHF. The chain combines TRBV6-1 with TRBJ1-5, with no clear D. V lost 3 bases to trimming and J lost 4 bases, with 7 bases between them. This CDR3 is 13 amino acids long. Looked up from germline, CDR1 is MNHNS and CDR2 is SASEGT.

The chain uses TRBV7-6 and TRBJ2-2; TRBD1 is a possible D gene (6 bases). This CDR3 contains 15 residues. Trimming took off 7 bases at V and 0 bases at J, with 12 bases between the two ends. Per germline, CDR1 SGHVS and CDR2 FNYEAQ. CDR3 DNA sequence: TGTGCCAGCAAGGAAGGGACACCGAACACCGGGGAGCTGTTTTTT. Its protein is CASKEGTPNTGELFF.

The chain recombines TRBV15 with TRBJ2-4, with a weak D call TRBD2 (5 bases). V shed 1 base and J shed 2 bases, with 12 bases lying between them. Germline values: CDR1 LNHNV, CDR2 YYDKDF (reference sequence). The CDR3 runs to 16 residues. In DNA form, the CDR3 reads TGTGCCACCAGCAGAGGGGGAGACCTAACCAAAAACATTCAGTACTTC. This gives the protein CATSRGGDLTKNIQYF.

This clone was counted between two and nine times. The gene calls are TRBV20-1 and TRBJ2-7, with a tentative D call TRBD1 (5 bases). This CDR3 contains 11 residues. Trimming left V 7 bases short and J 0 bases short, with 7 bases between. Germline V CDR1 and CDR2: DFQATT, SNEGSKA (reference sequence). CDR3 residues: CSGQSSYEQYF. CDR3 in DNA: TGCAGTGGACAGAGCTCCTACGAGCAGTACTTC.

This chain joins TRBV7-3 and TRBJ2-5, with D hard to call. The V end was cut by 0 bases, the J end by 12 bases, with 14 bases between. The CDR3 loop spans 13 amino acids. Germline V lookup: CDR1 SGHTA, CDR2 FQGTGA. CDR3 in amino acids: CASSLTVWSEKYF. CDR3 bases: TGTGCCAGCAGCTTAACTGTCTGGAGTGAAAAGTACTTC.

CDR3 in amino acids: CASSQSVRGAGEQYF. The CDR3 region has the DNA TGTGCCAGCAGCCAATCGGTTAGGGGAGCGGGGGAGCAGTACTTC. The chain links TRBV16 to TRBJ2-7; 7 bases align to TRBD2. After removal of 0 bases from V and 7 bases from J, the junction contained 9 bases not matched to a gene. The V gene's germline CDR1 is KGHSY and CDR2 FQNENV. The CDR3 consists of 15 residues.

This chain links TRBV4-2 with TRBJ1-2; TRBD1 matches 7 bases. CDR1 is LGHNA, CDR2 YNFKEQ, per germline. V dropped 0 bases and J dropped 8; count of bases not matched to a gene: 6. This CDR3 spans 14 amino acids. The CDR3 sequence: CASSQDQGVWGYTF. The CDR3 DNA reads as TGTGCCAGCAGCCAAGACCAGGGGGTTTGGGGCTACACCTTC.

As DNA, the CDR3 is TGTGCCAGCAGTAAAGGGGTGGTGGAACCCTACGAGCAGTACTTC. It yields the protein CASSKGVVEPYEQYF. V is TRBV6-5 and J is TRBJ2-7, with D possibly matching TRBD1 (5 bases). CDR3 size: 15 residues. V was clipped by 5 bases and J by 2 bases, with 16 bases between them. The germline V gene encodes CDR1 MNHEY and CDR2 SVGAGI.

The CDR3, as DNA: TGCGCCAGCAGCTTGGGACCGGGGGGCAATCAGCCCCAGCATTTT. This translates into CASSLGPGGNQPQHF. The genes are TRBV5-1 and TRBJ1-5; D is possibly TRBD1 (5 bases). Germline CDR1 and CDR2: SGHRS and YFSETQ. The CDR3 has 15 residues. Trimming took off 0 bases at V and 2 bases at J, with 9 bases between the two ends.

This chain links TRBV6-1 with TRBJ1-5; D gene ambiguous. Trimming took off 8 bases at V and 7 bases at J, with 21 bases between the two ends. Germline V gene sequence: CDR1 MNHNS, CDR2 SASEGT. The CDR3 runs 15 residues. The chain's CDR3 is CASSLSGSVNQPQHF. In DNA, the CDR3 is TGTGCCAGCTCCCTATCCGGGTCGGTGAACCAGCCCCAGCATTTT.

The J gene is TRBJ2-5, the V gene TRBV18; 10 nucleotides agree with TRBD2. V was clipped by 2 bases and J by 13 bases; unmatched bases: 22. From germline, CDR1 is KGHSH and CDR2 LQKENI. The length of the CDR3 is 18 residues. The CDR3 here is CASSPDLFKRLAGDLTYF. In DNA form, the CDR3 reads TGTGCCAGCTCACCAGATCTTTTCAAGCGGCTAGCGGGGGACTTAACGTACTTC.

CDR3 sequence (DNA): TGTGCCATCGGAGGGGGAGGGTACGAGCAGTACTTC. It yields the protein CAIGGGGYEQYF. V is TRBV10-3 and J is TRBJ2-7; tentatively, D is TRBD2 (7 bases). Germline V lookup: CDR1 ENHRY, CDR2 SYGVKD. The CDR3 runs to 12 residues. V lost 8 bases to trimming and J lost 4 bases, with 12 bases between them.

The chain links TRBV27 to TRBJ1-4; D not resolved. Trimming removed 5 bases at V and 6 bases at J, with 10 bases between. This CDR3 is built from 13 residues. From germline, CDR1 is MNHEY and CDR2 SMNVEV (reference sequence). As DNA, the CDR3 is TGTGCCAGCAGTCCCAAGCGTGATGAAAAACTGTTTTTT. Its translation: CASSPKRDEKLFF.

The gene calls are TRBV29-1 and TRBJ2-7, with TRBD1 as a possible D gene (6 bases). CDR3 length: 13 residues. CDR1 and CDR2 from the germline V gene are SQVTM and ANQGSEA. The V end was cut by 7 bases, the J end by 0 bases, with 13 bases between. CDR3 protein: CSAETGPSYEQYF. CDR3 sequence (DNA): TGCAGCGCAGAGACAGGACCCTCCTACGAGCAGTACTTC.